This TCR beta chain was recovered during a study of cytomegalovirus exposure and HLA in healthy donors. Assay: immunoSEQ multiplex PCR; the TCRdb copy retains only in-frame clones and omits some. The data hold just over 65,000 clones, with 95% to 97% observed a single time. The CDR3 has 15 amino acids. Germline-derived CDR1 and CDR2 are LGHNA and YNFKEQ. Unmatched junction bases numbered 3, after V lost 1 base and J lost 4 bases. What was sequenced was PBMCs. The rearrangement uses TRBV4-2 and TRBJ2-5; 10 bases map to TRBD1. This TCR derives from a young woman in good health and CMV-seropositive. CDR3 region: CASSQGRQGAETQYF. The CDR3 bases are TGTGCCAGCAGCCAAGGGAGACAGGGGGCAGAGACCCAGTACTTC.